This entry describes one TCR beta chain. This sample is part of a study of shared T cell receptors in the human thymus. The CDR3 length is 16 residues. Germline V gene data show CDR1 as SEHNR and CDR2 as FQNEAQ (reference sequence). V dropped 1 base and J dropped 8; count of bases not matched to a gene: 10. Data came from immunoSEQ multiplex PCR; TCRdb stores just in-frame clones and leaves some out. The repertoire holds roughly 500,000 clones, with roughly 74% as singletons. The same data also went into a second study, on human thymus T cells. That study adds: Corrective surgery for congenital heart defects was being performed on the healthy Finnish infants who served as donors. Resections removed during corrective heart surgery provided the thymus tissue used. Thymic and blood repertoires seemed to favor certain V and J genes. Related research has reported that thymic repertoires overlap highly among unrelated individuals.

This clonotype originated in a boy under two years old with a congenital heart defect. The rearrangement uses TRBV7-9 and TRBJ1-4; 7 nucleotides match TRBD1. Material: thymocytes. The CDR3 bases are TGTGCCAGCAGCTTAGTAGGGCAGGGGGATCGAGAAAAACTGTTTTTT. Protein product: CASSLVGQGDREKLFF.